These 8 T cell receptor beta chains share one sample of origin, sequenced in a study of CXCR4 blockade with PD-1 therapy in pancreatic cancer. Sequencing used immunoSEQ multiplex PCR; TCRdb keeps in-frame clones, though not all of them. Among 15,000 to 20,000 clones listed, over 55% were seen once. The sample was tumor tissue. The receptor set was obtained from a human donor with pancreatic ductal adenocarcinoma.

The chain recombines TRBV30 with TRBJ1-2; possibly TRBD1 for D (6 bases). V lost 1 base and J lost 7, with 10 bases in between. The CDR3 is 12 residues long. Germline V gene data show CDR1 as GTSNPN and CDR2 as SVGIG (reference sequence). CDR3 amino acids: CAWSEGGSGYTF. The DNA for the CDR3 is TGTGCCTGGAGTGAGGGGGGTAGTGGCTACACCTTC.

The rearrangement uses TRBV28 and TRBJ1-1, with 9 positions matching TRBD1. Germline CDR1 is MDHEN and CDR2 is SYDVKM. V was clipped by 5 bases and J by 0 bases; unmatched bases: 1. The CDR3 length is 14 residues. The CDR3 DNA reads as TGTGCCAGCAGTACAGGGGGCATGAACACTGAAGCTTTCTTT. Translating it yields CASSTGGMNTEAFF.

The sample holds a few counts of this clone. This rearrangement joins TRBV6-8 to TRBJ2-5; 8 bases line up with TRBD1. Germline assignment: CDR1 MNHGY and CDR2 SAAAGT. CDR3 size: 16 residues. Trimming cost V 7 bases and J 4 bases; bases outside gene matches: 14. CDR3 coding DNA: TGTGCCAGCACAGGAGGGACAGGAGGAGGGAGAGAGACCCAGTACTTC. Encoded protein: CASTGGTGGGRETQYF.

The CDR3 nucleotides read TGTGCCAGCAGTTACTCGGGACTAGCGGGCACCGGGGAGCTGTTTTTT. Its translation: CASSYSGLAGTGELFF. The chain joins TRBV6-8 to TRBJ2-2, with TRBD2 matching over 12 bases. V shed 0 bases, J shed 4 bases, and the junction held 0 bases outside the gene matches. CDR1 is MNHGY and CDR2 is SAAAGT in the germline V gene. The CDR3 contains 16 residues.

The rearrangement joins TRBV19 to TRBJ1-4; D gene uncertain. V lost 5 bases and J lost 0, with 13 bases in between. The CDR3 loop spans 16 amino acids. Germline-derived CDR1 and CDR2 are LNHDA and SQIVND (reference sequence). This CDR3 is CASSALDFSTNEKLFF. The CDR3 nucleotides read TGTGCCAGTAGTGCCTTGGATTTCTCAACTAATGAAAAACTGTTTTTT.

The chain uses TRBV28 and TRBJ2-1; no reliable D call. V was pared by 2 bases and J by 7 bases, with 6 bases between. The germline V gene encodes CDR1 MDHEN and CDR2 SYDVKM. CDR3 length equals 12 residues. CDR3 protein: CASSLAGNEQFF. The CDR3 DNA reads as TGTGCCAGCAGTTTAGCCGGGAATGAGCAGTTCTTC.

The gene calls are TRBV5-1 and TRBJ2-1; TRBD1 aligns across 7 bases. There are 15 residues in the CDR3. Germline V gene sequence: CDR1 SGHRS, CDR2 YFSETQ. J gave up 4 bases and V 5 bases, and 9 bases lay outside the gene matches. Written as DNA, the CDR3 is TGCGCCAGCAGGACGGACAGGTCATTTTACAATGAGCAGTTCTTC. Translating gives CASRTDRSFYNEQFF. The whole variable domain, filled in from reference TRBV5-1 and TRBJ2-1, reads KAGVTQTPRYLIKTRGQQVTLSCSPISGHRSVSWYQQTPGQGLQFLFEYFSETQRNKGNFPGRFSGRQFSNSRSEMNVSTLELGDSALYLCASRTDRSFYNEQFFGPGTRLTVL.

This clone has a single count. In DNA form, the CDR3 reads TGTGCCAGTAGTATCGGGCAGTCCTATAATTCACCCCTCCACTTT. Translating it yields CASSIGQSYNSPLHF. The rearrangement links TRBV19 to TRBJ1-6; D uncertain. Germline assignment: CDR1 LNHDA and CDR2 SQIVND (reference sequence). Trimming left V 3 bases short and J 1 base short, with 7 bases between. This CDR3 has 15 residues.